This TCR beta chain derives from a study of blood T cell repertoires in COVID-19. Study background: PBMCs, B-cell-depleted T cells, or T cells provided the cDNA or gDNA that made up the material.

In the authors' workflow: Estimation of nucleated cell counts relied on the amplification of reference gene primers. TCRdb's table, derived via immunoSEQ multiplex PCR, lists solely in-frame clones and lacks some. V, J and clone size are those of that table, while D and trimming were read from the DNA. The table has over 200,000 clones, 85% to 90% seen once; the top ten hold less than 1.5%. The CDR3 spans 16 residues. The germline V gene encodes CDR1 SGDLS and CDR2 YYNGEE. Unmatched junction bases numbered 5, after V lost 3 bases and J lost 1 base. Assignments of participants to cohorts depended upon their own reported clinical history.

The sequence came from a man aged 25 to 40 who had recovered from COVID-19. Sequencing input: PBMCs or T cells enriched from blood (not recorded which). The chain joins TRBV9 to TRBJ1-1; 11 nucleotides align to TRBD1. Here the CDR3 reads CASSEGTGGTNTEAFF. The CDR3 DNA sequence: TGTGCCAGCAGCGAGGGGACAGGGGGTACGAACACTGAAGCTTTCTTT.